The rows below give T cell receptor beta chains drawn from one sample of a study of technical replicates of blood from several donors. Generated by immunoSEQ multiplex PCR, the TCRdb table keeps only in-frame clones and is missing some. The data show 75,000 to 95,000 clones, about 89% seen once. The sequencing input was T cells isolated from PBMCs. The receptors stem from a human donor in good health. CDR3s include the opening cysteine and the closing phenylalanine or tryptophan. Fields, in order: J gene, V gene, clone size, D gene, CDR3 DNA, CDR3 protein. D genes are given only for firm matches. Only part of the rows carry a size: once, few, many, or a class if the clone is expanded.

j_gene: TRBJ2-7
v_gene: TRBV19
abundance: .
d_gene: .
CDR3nt: TGTGCCAGTAGTATAGAGGTTGATACATACGAGCAGTACTTC
CDR3aa: CASSIEVDTYEQYF

j_gene: TRBJ2-5
v_gene: TRBV7-7
abundance: .
d_gene: TRBD2
CDR3nt: TGTGCTAGCAGCAATCTAGCGGGGCTACAAGAGACCCAGTACTTC
CDR3aa: CASSNLAGLQETQYF

j_gene: TRBJ1-1
v_gene: TRBV9
abundance: once
d_gene: .
CDR3nt: TGTGCCAGCAGCGTTTTGCGCAGAGTACCGGGACAATTCATGAACACTGAAGCTTTCTTT
CDR3aa: CASSVLRRVPGQFMNTEAFF

j_gene: TRBJ2-1
v_gene: TRBV28
abundance: .
d_gene: .
CDR3nt: TGTGCCAGCAGTCAGTTCGCGGGACCTAGCTCCTACAATGAGCAGTTCTTC
CDR3aa: CASSQFAGPSSYNEQFF

j_gene: TRBJ1-1
v_gene: TRBV21-1
abundance: .
d_gene: .
CDR3nt: TGTGCCAGCAGCAAAGACAGAGTGGCTATGAACACTGAAGCTTTCTTT
CDR3aa: CASSKDRVAMNTEAFF

j_gene: TRBJ1-3
v_gene: TRBV19
abundance: .
d_gene: .
CDR3nt: TGTGCCAGTAGTATAGACCCCAGGGGAAGCTCTGGAAACACCATATATTTT
CDR3aa: CASSIDPRGSSGNTIYF

j_gene: TRBJ2-7
v_gene: TRBV2
abundance: .
d_gene: .
CDR3nt: TGTGCCAGCAGCCTCCCACCGGGTCCCTACTCATACGAGCAGTACTTC
CDR3aa: CASSLPPGPYSYEQYF

j_gene: TRBJ1-1
v_gene: TRBV11-1
abundance: few
d_gene: TRBD1
CDR3nt: TGTGCCAGCAGCCCTCCGGGACAGTTGAACACTGAAGCTTTCTTT
CDR3aa: CASSPPGQLNTEAFF

j_gene: TRBJ1-3
v_gene: TRBV9
abundance: .
d_gene: .
CDR3nt: TGTGCCAGCAGCCCGGGAGGGGCAGGGCGGGGAAACACCATATATTTT
CDR3aa: CASSPGGAGRGNTIYF

j_gene: TRBJ2-7
v_gene: TRBV11-3
abundance: .
d_gene: .
CDR3nt: TGTGCCAGCAGCTTTAACAGGGCGTCATACGAGCAGTACTTC
CDR3aa: CASSFNRASYEQYF

j_gene: TRBJ2-3
v_gene: TRBV19
abundance: .
d_gene: .
CDR3nt: TGTGCCAGTACGGAGGGCCCGGTAGACACGCAGTATTTT
CDR3aa: CASTEGPVDTQYF

j_gene: TRBJ1-1
v_gene: TRBV10-3
abundance: .
d_gene: .
CDR3nt: TGTGCCATCAGTGCGGACTCGAACACTGAAGCTTTCTTT
CDR3aa: CAISADSNTEAFF

j_gene: TRBJ2-2
v_gene: TRBV29-1
abundance: .
d_gene: TRBD2
CDR3nt: TGCAGCGCCCACGGACTAGCGGGAGGGCCAGTCGACACCGGGGAGCTGTTTTTT
CDR3aa: CSAHGLAGGPVDTGELFF

j_gene: TRBJ2-1
v_gene: TRBV29-1
abundance: .
d_gene: TRBD2
CDR3nt: TGCAGCGTTGAGCTAGCGGGAGGGCTCGACAATGAGCAGTTCTTC
CDR3aa: CSVELAGGLDNEQFF

j_gene: TRBJ1-3
v_gene: TRBV13
abundance: once
d_gene: TRBD1
CDR3nt: TGTGCCAGTTTTACCACCGGGACAGGGTTCATTGAGAGCTCTGGAAACACCATATATTTT
CDR3aa: CASFTTGTGFIESSGNTIYF

j_gene: TRBJ2-7
v_gene: TRBV6-5
abundance: .
d_gene: .
CDR3nt: TGTGCCAGCAGTTACGCCCAGGCCTACGAGCAGTACTTC
CDR3aa: CASSYAQAYEQYF

j_gene: TRBJ1-1
v_gene: TRBV19
abundance: .
d_gene: .
CDR3nt: TGTGCCAGTAGTACGCTCCAGGGCCGTAAGAACACTGAAGCTTTCTTT
CDR3aa: CASSTLQGRKNTEAFF

j_gene: TRBJ2-5
v_gene: TRBV19
abundance: .
d_gene: .
CDR3nt: TGTGCCAGTAGTCGCAGGGGAGAGACCCAGTACTTC
CDR3aa: CASSRRGETQYF

j_gene: TRBJ2-2
v_gene: TRBV30
abundance: .
d_gene: .
CDR3nt: TGTGCCTGGAGTGTTTCGCACATGAACACCGGGGAGCTGTTTTTT
CDR3aa: CAWSVSHMNTGELFF

j_gene: TRBJ2-3
v_gene: TRBV5-5
abundance: once
d_gene: TRBD1
CDR3nt: TGTGCCAGCAGTCATGCAGGGGGCGGAACAGATACGCAGTATTTT
CDR3aa: CASSHAGGGTDTQYF

j_gene: TRBJ2-7
v_gene: TRBV5-1
abundance: .
d_gene: .
CDR3nt: TGCGCCAGCAGCTTTTACAGAGCCTACGAGCAGTACTTC
CDR3aa: CASSFYRAYEQYF

j_gene: TRBJ2-7
v_gene: TRBV18
abundance: .
d_gene: TRBD1
CDR3nt: TGTGCCAGCTCACAAGGACAGGGTCTATCCTACGAGCAGTACTTC
CDR3aa: CASSQGQGLSYEQYF

j_gene: TRBJ1-5
v_gene: TRBV28
abundance: once
d_gene: .
CDR3nt: TGTGCCAGCAGCCCCATCAATAGCAATCAGCCCCAGCATTTT
CDR3aa: CASSPINSNQPQHF

j_gene: TRBJ2-2
v_gene: TRBV29-1
abundance: .
d_gene: .
CDR3nt: TGCAGCGTTGAAGTTCTCCAGGGTGGGGACACCGGGGAGCTGTTTTTT
CDR3aa: CSVEVLQGGDTGELFF

j_gene: TRBJ2-2
v_gene: TRBV9
abundance: .
d_gene: .
CDR3nt: TGTGCCAGCAGCGCCGCTCCGGGGGATACCACCGGGGAGCTGTTTTTT
CDR3aa: CASSAAPGDTTGELFF

j_gene: TRBJ2-3
v_gene: TRBV7-2
abundance: .
d_gene: .
CDR3nt: TGTGCCAGCAGCGATCGGGGGGATACGCAGTATTTT
CDR3aa: CASSDRGDTQYF